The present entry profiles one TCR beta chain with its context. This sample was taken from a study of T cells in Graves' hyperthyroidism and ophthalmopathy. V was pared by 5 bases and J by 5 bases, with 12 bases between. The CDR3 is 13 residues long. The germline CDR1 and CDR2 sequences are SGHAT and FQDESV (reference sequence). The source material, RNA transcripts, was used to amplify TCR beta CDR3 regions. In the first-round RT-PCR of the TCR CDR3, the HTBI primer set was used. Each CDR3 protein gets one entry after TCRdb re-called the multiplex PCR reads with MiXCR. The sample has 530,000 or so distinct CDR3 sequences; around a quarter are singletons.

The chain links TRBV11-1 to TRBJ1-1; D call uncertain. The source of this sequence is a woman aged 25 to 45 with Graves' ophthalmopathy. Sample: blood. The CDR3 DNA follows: TGTGCCAGCAGCCCCAGTTCCTTGACTGAAGCTTTCTTT. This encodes CASSPSSLTEAFF.